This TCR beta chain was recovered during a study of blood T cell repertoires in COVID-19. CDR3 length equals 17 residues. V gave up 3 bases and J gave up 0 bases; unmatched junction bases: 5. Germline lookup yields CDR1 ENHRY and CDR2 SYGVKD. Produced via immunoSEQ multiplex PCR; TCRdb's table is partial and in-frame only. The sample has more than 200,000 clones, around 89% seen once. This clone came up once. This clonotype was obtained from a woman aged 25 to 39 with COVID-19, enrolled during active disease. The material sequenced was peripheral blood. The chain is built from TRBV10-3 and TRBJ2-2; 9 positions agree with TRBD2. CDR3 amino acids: CAISDVGGRANTGELFF. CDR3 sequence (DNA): TGTGCCATCAGTGACGTGGGCGGGAGGGCGAACACCGGGGAGCTGTTTTTT.